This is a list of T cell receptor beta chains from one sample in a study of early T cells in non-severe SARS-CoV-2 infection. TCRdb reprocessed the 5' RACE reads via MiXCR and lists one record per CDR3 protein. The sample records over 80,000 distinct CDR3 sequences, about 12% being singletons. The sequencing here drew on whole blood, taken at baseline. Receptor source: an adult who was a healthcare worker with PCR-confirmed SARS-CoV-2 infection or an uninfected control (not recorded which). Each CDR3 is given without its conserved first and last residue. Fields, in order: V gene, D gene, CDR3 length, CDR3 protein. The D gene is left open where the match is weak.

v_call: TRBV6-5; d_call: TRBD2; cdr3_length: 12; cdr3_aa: ASSRGTSANEQY
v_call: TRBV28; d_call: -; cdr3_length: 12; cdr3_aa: ASSLGGPGGTQY
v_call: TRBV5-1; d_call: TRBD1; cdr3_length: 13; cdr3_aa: ASSLWTGWTDTQY
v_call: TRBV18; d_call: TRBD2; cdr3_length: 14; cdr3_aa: ASSPPLAGYSYEQY
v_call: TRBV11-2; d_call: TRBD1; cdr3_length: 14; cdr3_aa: ASSPPGQGAYNEQF
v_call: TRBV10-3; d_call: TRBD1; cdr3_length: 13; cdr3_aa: AIRAAGTVNYGYT
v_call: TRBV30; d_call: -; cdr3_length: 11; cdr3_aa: AWTPDGRREQF
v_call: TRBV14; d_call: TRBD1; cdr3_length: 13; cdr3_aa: ASSLRTGRGTEAF
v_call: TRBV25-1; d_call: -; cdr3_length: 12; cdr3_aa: ASSEGGPSYEQY
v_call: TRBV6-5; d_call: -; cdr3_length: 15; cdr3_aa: ASSYSAQGLMLETQY
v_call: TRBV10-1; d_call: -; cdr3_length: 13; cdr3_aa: ASSESPTGRNEQF
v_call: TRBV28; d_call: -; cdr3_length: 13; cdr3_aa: ASSLRQGQGEKLF
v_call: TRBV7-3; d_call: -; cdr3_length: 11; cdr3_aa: ASSLGHQETQY
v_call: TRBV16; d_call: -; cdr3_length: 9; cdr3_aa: ASSQLDEQF
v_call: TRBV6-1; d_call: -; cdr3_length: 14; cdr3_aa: ASSEAGVGFGETQY
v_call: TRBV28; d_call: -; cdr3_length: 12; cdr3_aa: ASNRQTRDTEAF
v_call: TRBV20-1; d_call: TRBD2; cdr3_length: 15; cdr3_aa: SARPSPASGYSYEQY
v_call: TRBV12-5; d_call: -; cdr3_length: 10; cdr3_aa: ASGLNYQPQH
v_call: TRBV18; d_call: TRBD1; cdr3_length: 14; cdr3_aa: ASSLTGTGIRQPQH
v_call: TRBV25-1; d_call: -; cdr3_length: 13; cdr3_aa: ASSDQSQGGTEAF
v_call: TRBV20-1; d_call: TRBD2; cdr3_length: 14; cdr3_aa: SARAATGGVGNEQY
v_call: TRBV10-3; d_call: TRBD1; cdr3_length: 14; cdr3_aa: AIARRLAGQGHEQY
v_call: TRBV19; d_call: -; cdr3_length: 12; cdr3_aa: ASSIGDQRYGYT
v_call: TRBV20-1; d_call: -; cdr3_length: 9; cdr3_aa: SARVRDKQY
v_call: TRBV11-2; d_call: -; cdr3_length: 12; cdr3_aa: ASSFSVSYNEQF
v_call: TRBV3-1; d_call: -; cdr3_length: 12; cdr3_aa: ASSPGSSGNTIY
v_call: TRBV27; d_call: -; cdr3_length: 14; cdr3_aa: ASSLSAGAFTDTQY
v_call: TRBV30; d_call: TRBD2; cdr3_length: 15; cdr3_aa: AWRRPGLAGSTDTQY
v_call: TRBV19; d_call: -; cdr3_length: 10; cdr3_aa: ASSISGQPQH
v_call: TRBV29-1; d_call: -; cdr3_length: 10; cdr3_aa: SVEDGLYGYT
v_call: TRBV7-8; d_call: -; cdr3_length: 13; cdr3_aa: ASSFNSRSEDTQY
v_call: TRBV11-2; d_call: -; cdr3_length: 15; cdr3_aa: ASSFDGLGSNTGELF
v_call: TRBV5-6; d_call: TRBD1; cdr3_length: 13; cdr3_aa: ASSSRTGSKDEQY
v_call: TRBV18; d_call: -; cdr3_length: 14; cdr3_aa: ASSPNQRGQMDGYT
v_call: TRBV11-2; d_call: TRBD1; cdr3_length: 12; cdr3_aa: ASSFFGQGAEQY
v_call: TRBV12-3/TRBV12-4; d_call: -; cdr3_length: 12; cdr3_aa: ASSLRESNTEAF
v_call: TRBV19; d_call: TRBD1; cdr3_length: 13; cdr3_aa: ASSIGAGGFDEQF
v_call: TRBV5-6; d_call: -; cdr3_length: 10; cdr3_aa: ASSGLYPDPF
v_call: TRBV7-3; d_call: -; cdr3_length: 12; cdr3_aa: ASSQMTLYDEQF
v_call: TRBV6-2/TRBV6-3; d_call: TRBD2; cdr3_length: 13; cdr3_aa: ASSYGSGRGDEQF
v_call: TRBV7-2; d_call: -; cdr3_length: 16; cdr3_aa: ASSLRVLPHPTNYGYT
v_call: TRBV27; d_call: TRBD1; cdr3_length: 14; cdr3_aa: ASSPIRTGNTGELF
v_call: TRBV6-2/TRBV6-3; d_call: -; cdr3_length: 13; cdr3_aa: ASSQDGENYNEQF
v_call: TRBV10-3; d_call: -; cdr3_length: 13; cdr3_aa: AISGTAGNYNEQF
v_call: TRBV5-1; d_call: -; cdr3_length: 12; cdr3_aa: ASSLGTDNEKLF
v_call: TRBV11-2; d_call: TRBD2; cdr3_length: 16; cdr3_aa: ASSSQAPSGASTDTQY
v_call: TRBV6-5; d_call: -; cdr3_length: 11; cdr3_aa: ASSYFQNNEQF
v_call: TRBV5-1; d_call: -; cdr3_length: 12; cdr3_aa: ASSLGRFWYEQY
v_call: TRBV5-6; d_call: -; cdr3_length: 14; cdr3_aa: ASSPSGRGFQETQY
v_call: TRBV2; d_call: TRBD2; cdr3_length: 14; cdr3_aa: ASRKRDPKWAETQY
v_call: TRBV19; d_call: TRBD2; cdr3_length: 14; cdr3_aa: ASSTGSGTSHNEQF
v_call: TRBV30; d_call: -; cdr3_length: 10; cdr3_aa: AWGRGTDTQY
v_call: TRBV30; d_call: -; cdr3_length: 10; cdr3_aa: AWSRANYGYT